This entry features one TCR beta chain sequence. Its antigen is currently unknown. This sample stems from a study of T cells after yellow fever vaccination. Findings of the study overall: After the booster, nearly 98% of CD4 and around nine tenths of CD8 primary-response clones were re-detected. Just a small share of clonotypes turned up in the CD4 compartment as well as the CD8 compartment. Although the secondary response was weaker, it peaked faster, at day 5 versus 15.

A single record per CDR3 protein comes from TCRdb applying MiXCR to the 5' RACE reads. The data hold approximately 93,000 distinct CDR3 sequences, with approximately 6.3% observed a single time. The CDR3 has 14 amino acids. V trimming: 6 bases; J trimming: 4 bases; junction bases outside the gene matches: 8. CDR1 is ENHRY, CDR2 SYGVKD, per germline. Here the sequenced sample was CD8+ T cells sorted from PBMCs, taken 10 days after the yellow fever booster vaccination. The clonotype originates from a man aged 18 to 29 who received the YFV17D yellow fever vaccine. The chain links TRBV10-3 to TRBJ1-2, with TRBD1 matching 7 bases. CDR3 in DNA: TGTGCCATCAGCGGGGGGACAGCATCCTATGGCTACACCTTC. Translated: CAISGGTASYGYTF.